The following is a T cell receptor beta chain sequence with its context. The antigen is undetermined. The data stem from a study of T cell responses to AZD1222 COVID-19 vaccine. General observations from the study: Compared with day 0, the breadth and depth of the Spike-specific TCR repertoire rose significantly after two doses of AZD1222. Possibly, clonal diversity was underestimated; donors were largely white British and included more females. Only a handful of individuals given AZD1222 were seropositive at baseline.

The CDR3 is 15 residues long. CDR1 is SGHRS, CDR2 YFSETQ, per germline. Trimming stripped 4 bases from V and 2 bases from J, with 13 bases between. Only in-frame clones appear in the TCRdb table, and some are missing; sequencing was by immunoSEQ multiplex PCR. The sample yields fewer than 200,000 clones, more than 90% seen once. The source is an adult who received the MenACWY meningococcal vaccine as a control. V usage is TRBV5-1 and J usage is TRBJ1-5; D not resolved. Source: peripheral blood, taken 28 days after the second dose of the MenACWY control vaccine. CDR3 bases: TGCGCCAGCAGCCCCGGGTCGAAAGGCAATCAGCCCCAGCATTTT. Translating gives CASSPGSKGNQPQHF. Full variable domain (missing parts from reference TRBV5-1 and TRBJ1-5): KAGVTQTPRYLIKTRGQQVTLSCSPISGHRSVSWYQQTPGQGLQFLFEYFSETQRNKGNFPGRFSGRQFSNSRSEMNVSTLELGDSALYLCASSPGSKGNQPQHFGDGTRLSIL.